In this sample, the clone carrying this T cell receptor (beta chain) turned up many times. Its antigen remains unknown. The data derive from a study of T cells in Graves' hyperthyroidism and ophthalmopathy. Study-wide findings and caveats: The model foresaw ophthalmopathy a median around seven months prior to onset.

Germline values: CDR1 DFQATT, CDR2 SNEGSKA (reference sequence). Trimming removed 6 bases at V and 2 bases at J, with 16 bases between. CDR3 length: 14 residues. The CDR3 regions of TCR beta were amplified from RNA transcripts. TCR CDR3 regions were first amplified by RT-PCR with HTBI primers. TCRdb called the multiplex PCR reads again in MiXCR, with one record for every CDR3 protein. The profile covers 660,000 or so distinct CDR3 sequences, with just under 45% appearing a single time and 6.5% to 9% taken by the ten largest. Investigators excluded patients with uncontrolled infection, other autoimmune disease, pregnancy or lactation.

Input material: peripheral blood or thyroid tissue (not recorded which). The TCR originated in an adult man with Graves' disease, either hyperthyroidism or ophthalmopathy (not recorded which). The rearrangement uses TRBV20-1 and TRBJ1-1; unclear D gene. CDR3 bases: TGCAGTGCGCGAGCTACACGATCTAACACTGAAGCTTTCTTT. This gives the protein CSARATRSNTEAFF.